Listed below are T cell receptor beta chains from one sample, sequenced in a study of cytotoxic CD8 clonotypes in ibrutinib-treated CLL. The repertoire was sequenced with immunoSEQ multiplex PCR; TCRdb's copy has only in-frame clones and lacks some. The sample contains 53,000 or so clones, 50% to 65% of which appear only once. The sample here was PBMCs, taken at disease progression, from a patient treated with ibrutinib. These receptors were collected from a human donor with chronic lymphocytic leukemia. The CDR3 runs from the conserved cysteine through the conserved F or W. Fields, in order: D gene, V gene, J gene, clone size, CDR3 protein, CDR3 DNA. The D gene is left open where the match is weak. Only some rows state a clone size, as once, few, many or a class for expanded clones.

>NA|TRBV29-1|TRBJ2-7|NA
CSVADTLSSYEQYF
TGCAGCGTCGCCGACACTCTGAGCTCCTACGAGCAGTACTTC
>NA|TRBV15|TRBJ2-4|NA
CATSRVRGEAKNIQYF
TGTGCCACCAGCAGAGTCCGAGGGGAAGCCAAAAACATTCAGTACTTC
>NA|TRBV27|TRBJ1-2|NA
CASSSVVGSNYGYTF
TGTGCCAGCAGTTCGGTCGTGGGAAGTAACTATGGCTACACCTTC
>NA|TRBV19|TRBJ2-1|once
CASNRGSYNEQFF
TGTGCCAGTAATCGGGGATCCTACAATGAGCAGTTCTTC
>TRBD1|TRBV30|TRBJ2-7|few
CAWSVEGQGGEQYF
TGTGCCTGGAGTGTAGAGGGACAGGGAGGGGAGCAGTACTTC
>TRBD2|TRBV19|TRBJ2-2|NA
CASSKREGSTGELFF
TGTGCCAGTAGTAAGCGGGAGGGGTCGACCGGGGAGCTGTTTTTT
>NA|TRBV28|TRBJ2-7|NA
CASSLYRAYEQYF
TGTGCCAGCAGTTTATACAGGGCTTACGAGCAGTACTTC
>NA|TRBV18|TRBJ2-7|few
CASSGRAGTYEQYF
TGTGCCAGCTCAGGCAGAGCAGGGACCTACGAGCAGTACTTC
>NA|TRBV28|TRBJ2-7|NA
CASSLPGTYEQYF
TGTGCCAGCAGTTTACCAGGCACCTACGAGCAGTACTTC
>NA|TRBV11-2|TRBJ1-2|medium-sized
CASSLDGGISYGYTF
TGTGCCAGCAGCTTAGACGGGGGGATTAGTTATGGCTACACCTTC
>TRBD1|TRBV4-2|TRBJ2-1|few
CASSQDHGTGRNEQFF
TGTGCCAGCAGCCAAGATCACGGGACAGGGAGAAATGAGCAGTTCTTC
>NA|TRBV5-1|TRBJ2-7|NA
CASRTGAYEQYF
TGCGCCAGCAGGACGGGCGCCTACGAGCAGTACTTC
>NA|TRBV7-2|TRBJ1-2|NA
CASSPGGGVNYGYTF
TGTGCCAGCAGCCCAGGCGGGGGAGTTAACTATGGCTACACCTTC
>NA|TRBV11-3|TRBJ1-3|NA
CASSLVVSGNTIYF
TGTGCCAGCAGCTTAGTAGTCTCTGGAAACACCATATATTTT
>TRBD1|TRBV6-5|TRBJ1-4|medium-sized
CASSYYGTGEKLFF
TGTGCCAGCAGTTACTATGGGACAGGGGAAAAACTGTTTTTT
>NA|TRBV7-9|TRBJ2-2|medium-sized
CASSLVGSTGELFF
TGTGCCAGCAGCTTAGTAGGGTCCACCGGGGAGCTGTTTTTT
>NA|TRBV30|TRBJ1-2|NA
CAWSRLNYGYTF
TGTGCCTGGAGTCGGTTAAACTATGGCTACACCTTC
>NA|TRBV15|TRBJ1-4|NA
CATSRDRSEKLFF
TGTGCCACCAGCAGAGACCGCAGCGAAAAACTGTTTTTT
>TRBD1|TRBV25-1|TRBJ1-6|NA
CASSVTGGSGSPLHF
TGTGCCAGCAGTGTTACAGGGGGCTCCGGTTCACCCCTCCACTTT
>NA|TRBV2|TRBJ1-1|few
CASSAGKAFF
TGTGCCAGCAGTGCAGGGAAAGCTTTCTTT
>NA|TRBV7-2|TRBJ2-2|few
CASSLDSTGELFF
TGTGCCAGCAGCTTAGATAGCACCGGGGAGCTGTTTTTT
>TRBD2|TRBV6-5|TRBJ2-5|NA
CASSRSGGAKETQYF
TGTGCCAGCAGTAGGAGCGGGGGGGCCAAAGAGACCCAGTACTTC
>NA|TRBV6-5|TRBJ1-1|NA
CASSNDVNTEAFF
TGTGCCAGCAGTAACGACGTAAACACTGAAGCTTTCTTT
>NA|TRBV9|TRBJ1-1|NA
CASSVGQTTEAFF
TGTGCCAGCAGCGTAGGACAGACCACTGAAGCTTTCTTT
>NA|TRBV5-1|TRBJ1-2|NA
CASTEGRGYTF
TGCGCCAGCACCGAGGGTCGGGGCTACACCTTC
>NA|TRBV15|TRBJ2-7|medium-sized
CATSRPGTSYEQYF
TGTGCCACCAGCAGACCAGGGACGAGCTACGAGCAGTACTTC
>TRBD1|TRBV9|TRBJ2-1|once
CASSVHRGAWNEQFF
TGTGCCAGCAGCGTTCACAGGGGGGCGTGGAATGAGCAGTTCTTC
>TRBD1|TRBV6-5|TRBJ1-3|NA
CASSQGQGYGNTIYF
TGTGCCAGCAGCCAGGGACAGGGGTATGGAAACACCATATATTTT
>NA|TRBV6-1|TRBJ1-2|NA
CASNQLNGYTF
TGTGCCAGCAATCAGCTTAATGGCTACACCTTC
>NA|TRBV2|TRBJ2-1|NA
CASSVIELEQFF
TGTGCCAGCAGTGTAATAGAGTTAGAGCAGTTCTTC
>TRBD2|TRBV6-5|TRBJ2-5|NA
CASSRGLADLGAQYF
TGTGCCAGCAGTCGAGGACTAGCGGACCTGGGGGCCCAGTACTTC
>TRBD1|TRBV5-1|TRBJ1-1|NA
CASSLRPGQGNTEAFF
TGCGCCAGCAGCTTACGACCGGGACAGGGGAACACTGAAGCTTTCTTT
>NA|TRBV12-5|TRBJ2-7|NA
CASGFSSYEQYF
TGTGCTAGTGGTTTTAGCTCCTACGAGCAGTACTTC
>NA|TRBV20-1|TRBJ2-1|NA
CSAQAINEQFF
TGCAGTGCACAGGCTATCAATGAGCAGTTCTTC
>NA|TRBV5-6|TRBJ2-2|NA
CASSFSDTGELFF
TGTGCCAGCAGCTTTTCGGACACCGGGGAGCTGTTTTTT
>NA|TRBV6-5|TRBJ1-3|once
CASSRDISGNTIYF
TGTGCCAGCAGCCGGGACATCTCTGGAAACACCATATATTTT
>TRBD2|TRBV7-2|TRBJ2-3|NA
CASSLAPSGITDTQYF
TGTGCCAGCAGCTTAGCGCCTAGCGGGATCACAGATACGCAGTATTTT
>TRBD2|TRBV5-1|TRBJ2-7|NA
CASSSSGLAGGREQYF
TGCGCCAGCAGCAGCTCGGGACTAGCGGGAGGGCGAGAGCAGTACTTC
>TRBD2|TRBV7-9|TRBJ2-3|few
CASSSGLAASTDTQYF
TGTGCCAGCAGCTCTGGACTAGCGGCTAGCACAGATACGCAGTATTTT
>TRBD1|TRBV5-5|TRBJ2-2|NA
CASSLGGGAYTGELFF
TGTGCCAGCAGCTTGGGAGGGGGCGCGTACACCGGGGAGCTGTTTTTT
>NA|TRBV9|TRBJ2-2|few
CASSADTGELFF
TGTGCCAGCAGTGCCGACACCGGGGAGCTGTTTTTT
>TRBD1|TRBV11-2|TRBJ2-7|NA
CASSFGQGTEQYF
TGTGCCAGCAGCTTCGGACAGGGAACCGAGCAGTACTTC
>NA|TRBV27|TRBJ1-2|NA
CASRMRAGSDGYTF
TGTGCCAGCAGGATGCGGGCAGGGTCGGATGGCTACACCTTC
>TRBD2|TRBV11-3|TRBJ2-6|many
CASSPGGAGANVLTF
TGTGCCAGCAGCCCCGGGGGGGCTGGGGCCAACGTCCTGACTTTC
>NA|TRBV6-5|TRBJ1-1|NA
CASRPGMGNTEAFF
TGTGCCAGCAGACCGGGGATGGGGAACACTGAAGCTTTCTTT
>TRBD1|TRBV7-6|TRBJ2-2|large
CASSLDQGAVGELFF
TGTGCCAGCAGCTTAGATCAGGGGGCGGTCGGGGAGCTGTTTTTT
>NA|TRBV10-3|TRBJ1-3|NA
CAIRRDSGNTIYF
TGTGCCATCAGACGAGACTCTGGAAACACCATATATTTT
>TRBD2|TRBV11-3|TRBJ2-3|NA
CASSRRSGGLTDTQYF
TGTGCCAGCAGCCGAAGAAGCGGGGGACTCACAGATACGCAGTATTTT
>NA|TRBV7-2|TRBJ2-1|NA
CASSPQKNEQFF
TGTGCCAGCAGCCCCCAGAAGAATGAGCAGTTCTTC
>NA|TRBV7-3|TRBJ2-1|NA
CASSPGGGQANEQFF
TGTGCCAGCAGCCCTGGCGGGGGACAGGCAAATGAGCAGTTCTTC
>NA|TRBV30|TRBJ1-1|few
CAWSVGMTGKTEAFF
TGTGCCTGGAGTGTCGGTATGACAGGCAAAACTGAAGCTTTCTTT
>NA|TRBV20-1|TRBJ2-1|few
CSAPGMAAPFF
TGCAGTGCCCCCGGGATGGCTGCCCCGTTCTTC
>NA|TRBV21-1|TRBJ2-2|NA
CASSRGLAGAGGELFF
TGTGCCAGCAGCAGGGGACTAGCGGGAGCCGGTGGGGAGCTGTTTTTT
>NA|TRBV27|TRBJ1-6|few
CASRRGGYNSPLHF
TGTGCCAGCAGGCGGGGAGGGTATAATTCACCCCTCCACTTT
>TRBD1|TRBV29-1|TRBJ2-1|few
CSVAQGAYEQFF
TGCAGCGTTGCGCAGGGGGCCTATGAGCAGTTCTTC
>NA|TRBV18|TRBJ1-1|few
CASSPPAGNMNTEAFF
TGTGCCAGCTCACCACCGGCCGGCAACATGAACACTGAAGCTTTCTTT